The rows below give T cell receptor beta chains drawn from one sample of a study of T cells after yellow fever vaccination. TCRdb itself ran the 5' RACE reads through MiXCR, one entry per CDR3 protein. The sample has some 500,000 distinct CDR3 sequences, about 14% seen once. The sample consisted of PBMCs, taken on the day of the yellow fever booster vaccination. The receptors were sampled from a young man who received the YFV17D yellow fever vaccine. The CDR3 runs from the conserved cysteine through the conserved F or W. The order of the fields is J gene, V gene, CDR3 protein.

>TRBJ2-3|TRBV7-2
CASSLYGAGYADTQYF
>TRBJ2-1|TRBV10-2
CASSSGTSGVREQFF
>TRBJ2-7|TRBV7-2
CASRAGTGIDEQYF
>TRBJ2-3|TRBV4-3
CASSPWTSGGGNTQYF
>TRBJ2-3|TRBV4-1
CASSQIGQGPTDTQYF
>TRBJ2-3|TRBV6-5
CASSNRDRSTDTQYF
>TRBJ2-2|TRBV29-1
CSVRTGGNTGELFF
>TRBJ2-1|TRBV4-3
CASSRSWTGVVDEQFF
>TRBJ2-3|TRBV12-3/TRBV12-4
CASSFLDRDTDTQYF
>TRBJ2-3|TRBV19
CASSMGLAGFSTDTQYF
>TRBJ2-5|TRBV7-8
CASSSPLTVVQETQYF